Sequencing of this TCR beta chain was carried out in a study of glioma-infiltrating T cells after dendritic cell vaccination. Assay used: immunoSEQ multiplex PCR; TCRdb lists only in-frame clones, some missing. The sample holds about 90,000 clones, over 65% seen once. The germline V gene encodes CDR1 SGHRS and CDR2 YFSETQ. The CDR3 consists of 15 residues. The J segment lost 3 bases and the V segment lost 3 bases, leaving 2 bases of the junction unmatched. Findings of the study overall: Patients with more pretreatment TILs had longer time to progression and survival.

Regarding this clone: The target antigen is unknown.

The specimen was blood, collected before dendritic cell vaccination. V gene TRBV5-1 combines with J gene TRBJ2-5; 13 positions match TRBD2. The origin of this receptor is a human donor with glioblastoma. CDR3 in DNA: TGCGCCAGCAGCTCCGGGACTAGCGGGGAAGAGACCCAGTACTTC. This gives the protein CASSSGTSGEETQYF.